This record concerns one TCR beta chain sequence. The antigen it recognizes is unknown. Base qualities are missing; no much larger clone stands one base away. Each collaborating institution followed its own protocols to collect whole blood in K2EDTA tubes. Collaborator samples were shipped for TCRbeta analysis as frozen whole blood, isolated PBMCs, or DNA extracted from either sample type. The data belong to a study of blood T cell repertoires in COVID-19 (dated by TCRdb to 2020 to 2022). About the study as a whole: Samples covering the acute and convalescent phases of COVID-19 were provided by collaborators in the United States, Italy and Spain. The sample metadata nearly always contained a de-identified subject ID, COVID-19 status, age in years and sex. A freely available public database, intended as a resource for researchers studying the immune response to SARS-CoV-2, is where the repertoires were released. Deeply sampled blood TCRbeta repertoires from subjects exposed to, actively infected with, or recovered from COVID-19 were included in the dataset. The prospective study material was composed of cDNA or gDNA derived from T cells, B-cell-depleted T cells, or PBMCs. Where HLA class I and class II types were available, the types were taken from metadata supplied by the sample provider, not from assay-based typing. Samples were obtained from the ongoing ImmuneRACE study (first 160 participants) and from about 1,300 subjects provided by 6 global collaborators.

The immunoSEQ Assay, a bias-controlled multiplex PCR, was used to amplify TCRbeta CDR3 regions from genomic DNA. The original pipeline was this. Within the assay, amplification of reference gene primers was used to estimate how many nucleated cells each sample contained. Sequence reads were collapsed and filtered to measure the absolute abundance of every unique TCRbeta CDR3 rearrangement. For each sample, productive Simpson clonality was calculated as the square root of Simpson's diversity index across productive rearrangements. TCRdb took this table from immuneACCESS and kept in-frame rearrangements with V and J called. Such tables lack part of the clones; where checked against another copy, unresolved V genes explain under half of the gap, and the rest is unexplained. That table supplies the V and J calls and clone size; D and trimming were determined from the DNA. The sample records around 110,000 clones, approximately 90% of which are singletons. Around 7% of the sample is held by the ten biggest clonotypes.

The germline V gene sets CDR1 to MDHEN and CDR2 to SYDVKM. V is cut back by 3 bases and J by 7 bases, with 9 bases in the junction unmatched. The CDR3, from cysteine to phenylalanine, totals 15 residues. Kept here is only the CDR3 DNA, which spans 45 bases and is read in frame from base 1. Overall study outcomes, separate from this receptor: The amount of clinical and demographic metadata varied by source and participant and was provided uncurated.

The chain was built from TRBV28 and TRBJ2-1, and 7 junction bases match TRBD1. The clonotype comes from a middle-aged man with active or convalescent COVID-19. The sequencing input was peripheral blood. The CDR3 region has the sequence CASSFGHNRGNEQFF. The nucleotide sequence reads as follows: TGTGCCAGCAGTTTCGGTCATAACAGGGGAAATGAGCAGTTCTTC.